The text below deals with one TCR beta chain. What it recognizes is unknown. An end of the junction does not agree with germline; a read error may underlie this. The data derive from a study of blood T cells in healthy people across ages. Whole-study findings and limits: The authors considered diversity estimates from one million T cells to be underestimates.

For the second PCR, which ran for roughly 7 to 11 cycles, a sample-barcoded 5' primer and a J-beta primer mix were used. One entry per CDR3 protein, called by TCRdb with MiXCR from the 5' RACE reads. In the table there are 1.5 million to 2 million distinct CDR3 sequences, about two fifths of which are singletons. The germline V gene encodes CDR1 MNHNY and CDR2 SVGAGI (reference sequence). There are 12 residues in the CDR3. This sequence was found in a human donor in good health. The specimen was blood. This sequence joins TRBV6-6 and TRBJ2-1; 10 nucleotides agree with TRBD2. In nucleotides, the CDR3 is TGTACCAGCACCGCTAGCGGGGGTTTTAAGTTCTTC. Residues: CTSTASGGFKFF.